Shown below are 9 T cell receptor beta chains from a single sample sequenced in a study of cytomegalovirus exposure and HLA in healthy donors. The PCR used 60 Vbeta and 13 Jbeta primers. TCRdb's copy holds only in-frame clones and misses some; the assay was immunoSEQ multiplex PCR. Of 100,000 to 140,000 clones in the sample, over 70% are singletons; the top ten hold 2% to 2.5%. Specimen: PBMCs. These receptors were collected from a man aged 25-45 years in good health and CMV-seronegative.

A few counts support this clone. The chain links TRBV4-1 to TRBJ2-3; the match to TRBD2 covers 16 bases. Germline V gives CDR1 MGHRA, CDR2 YSYEKL. V lost 4 bases and J lost 3; bases outside the gene matches: 1. CDR3 size: 16 residues. This chain's CDR3 is CASSPGLAGGTDTQYF. The CDR3 coding sequence is TGCGCCAGCAGCCCGGGACTAGCGGGAGGGACAGATACGCAGTATTTT.

The chain couples TRBV5-6 to TRBJ2-4; D gene ambiguous. CDR3 length: 13 amino acids. V shed 4 bases and J shed 5 bases, with 10 bases lying between them. The V gene's germline CDR1 is SGHDT and CDR2 YYEEEE. CDR3 nucleotide sequence: TGTGCCAGCAGCGAGCCGTCGCAAAACATTCAGTACTTC. This translates into CASSEPSQNIQYF.

This rearrangement joins TRBV29-1 to TRBJ2-1; D not certain. The germline V and J ends were trimmed by 4 bases and 7 bases, with 5 bases remaining between them. Germline V gives CDR1 SQVTM, CDR2 ANQGSEA. There are 10 residues in the CDR3. CDR3 amino acids: CSVVLNEQFF. The CDR3 nucleotides are TGCAGCGTTGTATTGAATGAGCAGTTCTTC.

The table lists this clone with a few counts. The chain is built from TRBV2 and TRBJ2-1; D not resolved. The CDR3 spans 14 residues. V was shortened by 6 bases and J by 2 bases, with 11 bases between the two germline ends. Germline assignment: CDR1 SNHLY and CDR2 FYNNEI. CDR3 DNA sequence: TGTGCCAGCAGCGTTTCAACAGCCTACAATGAGCAGTTCTTC. Its translation: CASSVSTAYNEQFF.

V usage is TRBV6-5 and J usage is TRBJ1-5; D gene ambiguous. With 2 bases removed from V and 0 bases from J, the gap between germline ends came to 8 bases. Germline V gene sequence: CDR1 MNHEY, CDR2 SVGAGI. The CDR3 consists of 15 residues. CDR3 sequence reads: CASSYGPGSNQPQHF. The CDR3 nucleotides read TGTGCCAGCAGTTACGGGCCAGGTAGCAATCAGCCCCAGCATTTT.

This chain uses TRBV28 with TRBJ2-7; no definite D call. The ends were cut back, 3 bases at V and 4 bases at J, with 7 bases in the middle. CDR1 and CDR2 from the germline V gene are MDHEN and SYDVKM. The CDR3 consists of 12 residues. In DNA, the CDR3 is TGTGCCAGCAGTTTGAGAGCTTACGAGCAGTACTTC. Translated, it gives CASSLRAYEQYF. Filled out from reference TRBV28 and TRBJ2-7, the complete variable domain reads DVKVTQSSRYLVKRTGEKVFLECVQDMDHENMFWYRQDPGLGLRLIYFSYDVKMKEKGDIPEGYSVSREKKERFSLILESASTNQTSMYLCASSLRAYEQYFGPGTRLTVT.

This sequence joins TRBV29-1 and TRBJ1-1; a weak D match, TRBD1 (5 bases). The CDR3 extends over 13 amino acids. V was trimmed by 7 bases and J by 0 bases, leaving 12 bases between them. Germline loops: CDR1 SQVTM, CDR2 ANQGSEA. The CDR3 is CSARGGMNTEAFF. Written as DNA, the CDR3 is TGCAGCGCTCGGGGGGGAATGAACACTGAAGCTTTCTTT. Combining the CDR3 with reference TRBV29-1 and TRBJ1-1 gives the whole variable domain SAVISQKPSRDICQRGTSLTIQCQVDSQVTMMFWYRQQPGQSLTLIATANQGSEATYESGFVIDKFPISRPNLTFSTLTVSNMSPEDSSIYLCSARGGMNTEAFFGQGTRLTVV.

This chain connects TRBV13 to TRBJ1-2, with D perhaps matching TRBD1 (6 bases). The CDR3 is made up of 15 amino acids. CDR1 and CDR2 from the germline V gene are PRHDT and FYEKMQ (reference sequence). V was cut by 2 bases and J by 2 bases, with 12 bases left in between. The CDR3 is CASSLRQAKNYGYTF. The CDR3 region has the DNA TGTGCCAGCAGCTTACGACAGGCCAAGAACTATGGCTACACCTTC.

This clone was seen a handful of times. The genes are TRBV7-9 and TRBJ2-3, with D perhaps matching TRBD1 (6 bases). The CDR3 covers 14 residues. From germline, CDR1 is SEHNR and CDR2 FQNEAQ (reference sequence). V gave up 5 bases and J gave up 3 bases, with 12 bases separating them. The CDR3 loop reads CASSPGTTTDTQYF. The DNA of the CDR3 is TGTGCCAGCAGCCCCGGGACAACGACAGATACGCAGTATTTT.